Listed below are T cell receptor beta chains from one sample, sequenced in a study of control samples from healthy donors and cancer patients. The data were produced by immunoSEQ multiplex PCR, yet TCRdb's version contains in-frame clones alone and is incomplete. The data hold about 150,000 clones, with about 93% observed a single time. Sequenced sample: blood. The source is a man aged 50-60 years in good health. Each CDR3 is given with its conserved first and last residue. A row's size may be missing; if present it is once, few, many or a size class.

>TRBV10-3|NA
CAISGVSGEQYF
>TRBV19|NA
CASSSQAGTEAFF
>TRBV11-1|NA
CASSLEPSGRGDTQYF
>TRBV29-1|NA
CSAAVTDSNQPQHF
>TRBV5-1|NA
CASSLTSGFTGELFF
>TRBV19|NA
CASSGRGFDYGYTF
>TRBV19|NA
CASSSPPSDTQYF
>TRBV7-2|NA
CASVSSLGETQYF
>TRBV19|NA
CASRKQGSYGYTF
>TRBV2|NA
CASSRAGRAQHF
>TRBV19|NA
CASRTGTGGNGELFF
>TRBV18|NA
CASSRQGGNEKLFF
>TRBV7-9|NA
CASSLAGGETQYF
>TRBV12-5|NA
CASGLSHGETQYF
>TRBV28|NA
CAARSPYEQYF
>TRBV28|NA
CASRKGGQPQHF
>TRBV6-5|NA
CASITGAPPYEQYF
>TRBV5-1|NA
CASRAGTARSYEQYF
>TRBV28|NA
CASSNPGQGVGELFF
>TRBV20-1|NA
CSASASGYEQYF
>TRBV12-3/TRBV12-4|NA
CASSRFIEAFF
>TRBV18|few
CASSATGGNQPQHF
>TRBV19|NA
CASSLGLAQPTDTQYF
>TRBV3-1/TRBV3-2|NA
CASTISGQETQYF
>TRBV6-5|NA
CASSSGPRGNEQFF
>TRBV24-1|once
CATQLGPNTEAFF
>TRBV30|NA
CAWSVLGALDEQYF
>TRBV10-3|NA
CAISPGTTNTGELFF
>TRBV11-2|NA
CASSPYSDEQFF
>TRBV24-1|NA
CATSDPSGGSYEQYF
>TRBV6-1|NA
CASSGRTGRDIWYQETQYF
>TRBV3-1/TRBV3-2|NA
CASSQQGASGYTF
>TRBV11-2|NA
CASSSRESAFF
>TRBV29-1|NA
CSVWTETTYEQYF
>TRBV28|NA
CACFGEATGELFF
>TRBV2|NA
CASSDPPGTGPSGQYF
>TRBV12-3/TRBV12-4|NA
CASSLGRWDEQFF
>TRBV12-3/TRBV12-4|NA
CASRRTDYGYTF
>TRBV6-1|NA
CASSEVGGLSYNEQFF
>TRBV15|NA
CATSIGRGGYEQFF
>TRBV6-5|NA
CASSYSGGSYNSPLHF
>TRBV5-1|NA
CASSYQPSSGNTIYF
>TRBV28|NA
CASRRGGSYEQYF
>TRBV5-4|NA
CASSLADGRTQETQYF
>TRBV12-3/TRBV12-4|NA
CASTGTIKETQYF
>TRBV6-5|NA
CASSYSRYNEQFF
>TRBV5-1|NA
CASSLRAGVGANVLTF
>TRBV27|NA
CASSFRQGSYNSPLHF